Listed below are T cell receptor beta chains from one sample, sequenced in a study of preoperative IRX-2 immunotherapy in early breast cancer. Clones were sequenced by immunoSEQ multiplex PCR, and TCRdb holds only the in-frame ones, with some missing. Of around 60,000 clones in the sample, around 94% were seen once. Sampling was conducted from a patient treated with IRX-2 immunotherapy. These receptors all stem from a human donor with breast cancer. Each CDR3 is given with its conserved first and last residue. Each record gives: J gene, V gene, CDR3 protein.

J gene: TRBJ2-7; V gene: TRBV9; CDR3 protein: CASSPWEGSYEQYF
J gene: TRBJ2-7; V gene: TRBV7-2; CDR3 protein: CASSPPSAYEQYF
J gene: TRBJ1-3; V gene: TRBV10-3; CDR3 protein: CAITGAGNTIYF
J gene: TRBJ1-2; V gene: TRBV19; CDR3 protein: CASSHPGRVDGYTF
J gene: TRBJ2-5; V gene: TRBV27; CDR3 protein: CASSLFGPAGEQYF
J gene: TRBJ2-7; V gene: TRBV5-8; CDR3 protein: CASSLAPYWGEQYF
J gene: TRBJ2-3; V gene: TRBV28; CDR3 protein: CASRPLAGAESTDTQYF
J gene: TRBJ1-1; V gene: TRBV4-3; CDR3 protein: CASSQDRAGDVRTTEAFF
J gene: TRBJ2-1; V gene: TRBV7-9; CDR3 protein: CASSSGWTSGDYNEQFF
J gene: TRBJ2-3; V gene: TRBV18; CDR3 protein: CASSPTRQATDTQYF
J gene: TRBJ2-3; V gene: TRBV28; CDR3 protein: CASSLYGISGRARYTQYF
J gene: TRBJ2-5; V gene: TRBV2; CDR3 protein: CASSEALAGETQYF
J gene: TRBJ2-4; V gene: TRBV2; CDR3 protein: CASSGGLAKNIQYF
J gene: TRBJ1-5; V gene: TRBV19; CDR3 protein: CASSIVARGGNQPQHF
J gene: TRBJ1-2; V gene: TRBV5-1; CDR3 protein: CASSLAGGDGYTF
J gene: TRBJ2-3; V gene: TRBV7-2; CDR3 protein: CASSLVREGTQYF
J gene: TRBJ1-1; V gene: TRBV9; CDR3 protein: CASSGTGGATEAFF
J gene: TRBJ2-3; V gene: TRBV11-2; CDR3 protein: CASSLVAGVTDTQYF
J gene: TRBJ2-1; V gene: TRBV9; CDR3 protein: CASSEGLAGVNEQFF
J gene: TRBJ2-2; V gene: TRBV27; CDR3 protein: CASSLSNTGELFF
J gene: TRBJ1-5; V gene: TRBV28; CDR3 protein: CASRGGSPMGQPQHF
J gene: TRBJ2-3; V gene: TRBV4-1; CDR3 protein: CASSQVGGGLPSDTQYF
J gene: TRBJ2-7; V gene: TRBV5-1; CDR3 protein: CASSPGGGRYEQYF
J gene: TRBJ2-5; V gene: TRBV7-9; CDR3 protein: CASSLGVTGTETQYF
J gene: TRBJ2-1; V gene: TRBV18; CDR3 protein: CASSPNLPGLSNNEQFF